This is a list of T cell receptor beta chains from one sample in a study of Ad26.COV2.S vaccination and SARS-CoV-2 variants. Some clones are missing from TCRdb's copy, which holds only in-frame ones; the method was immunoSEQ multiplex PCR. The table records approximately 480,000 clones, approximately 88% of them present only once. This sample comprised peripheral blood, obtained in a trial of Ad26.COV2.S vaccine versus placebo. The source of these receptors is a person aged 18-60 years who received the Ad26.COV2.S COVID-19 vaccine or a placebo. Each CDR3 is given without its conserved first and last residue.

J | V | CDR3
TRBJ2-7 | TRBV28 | ASSLRQGNREQY
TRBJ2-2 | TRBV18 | ASSQNRDTGELF
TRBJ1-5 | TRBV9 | ASSPALGNQPQH
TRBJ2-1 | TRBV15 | ATSRGTRANEQF
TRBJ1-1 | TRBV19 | ASSPQQGRGTEAF
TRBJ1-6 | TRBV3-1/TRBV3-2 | ASSQVSGAGNSPLH
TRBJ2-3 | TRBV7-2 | ASSRLGADTQY
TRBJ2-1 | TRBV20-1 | SASPLPIAGSSYNEQF
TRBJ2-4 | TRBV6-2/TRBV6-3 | ASSRRDRVSKNIQY
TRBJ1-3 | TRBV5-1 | ASSPTGPGNTIY
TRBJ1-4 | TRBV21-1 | ASVNGGINEKLF
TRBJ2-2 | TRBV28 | ASSLLGSGSHTGELF
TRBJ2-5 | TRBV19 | ASSISGSLETQY
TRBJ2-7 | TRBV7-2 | ASSLTSDSLYEQY
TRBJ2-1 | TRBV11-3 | ASSLGGAGGSSEQF
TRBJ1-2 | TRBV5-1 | ASSLPGQGYGYT
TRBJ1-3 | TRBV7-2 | ASSPGGERPGNTIY
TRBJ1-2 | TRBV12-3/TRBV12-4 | ASSNKGGYT
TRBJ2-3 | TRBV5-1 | ASSTGLAGGTDTQY
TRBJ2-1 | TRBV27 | ASSPGTGGVEQF
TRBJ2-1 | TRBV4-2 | ASSQRTNLGEQF
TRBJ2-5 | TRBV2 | ASSEFVETQY
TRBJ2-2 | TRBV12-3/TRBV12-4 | ASSRDLGELF
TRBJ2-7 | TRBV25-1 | ASSGRGVSYEQY
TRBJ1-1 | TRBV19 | ASSMVGGNAEAF
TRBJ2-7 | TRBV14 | ASSHRGLAGGKVEQY
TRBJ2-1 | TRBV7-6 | ASSLAGEGASSYNEQF
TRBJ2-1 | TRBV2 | ASSAEPPSGRSDNEQF
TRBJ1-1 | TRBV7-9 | ASSSPASPSTEAF
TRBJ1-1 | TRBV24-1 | ATTSGQSSTEAF
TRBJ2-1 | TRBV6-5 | ASRRDFNEQF